This section outlines one TCR beta chain sequence together with its context. The antigen is unknown. Here immunoSEQ multiplex PCR was the method, and the copy in TCRdb shows in-frame clones only, minus some. The sample contains some 130,000 clones, approximately 91% of which appear only once. The sample belongs to a study of T cell responses to AZD1222 COVID-19 vaccine. Study outcomes and limitations: Spike-specific TCR breadth rose after two AZD1222 doses, and depth rose as well. The peak T cell response came first, and repertoires were sampled only after it.

Trimming removed 0 bases at V and 5 bases at J, with 1 base between. The CDR3 consists of 11 residues. The sequence derives from an adult who received the AZD1222 COVID-19 vaccine. Source: peripheral blood, taken 28 days after the second AZD1222 dose. The chain recombines TRBV12-3 or TRBV12-4 with TRBJ1-2; D is undetermined. The CDR3, as DNA: TGTGCCAGCAGTTTAGCATATGGCTACACCTTC. The encoded protein is CASSLAYGYTF.